Listed below are T cell receptor beta chains from one sample, sequenced in a study of blood T cell repertoires in COVID-19. The assay was immunoSEQ multiplex PCR, and TCRdb's table has in-frame clones only and misses some. The table shows 50,000 to 65,000 clones, with 86% occurring only once. The source material was peripheral blood. These receptor sequences come from a man aged 35-49 years with acute or convalescent COVID-19. The CDR3 runs from the conserved cysteine through the conserved F or W. Fields, in order: D gene, CDR3 length, V gene, clone size, J gene, CDR3 DNA, CDR3 protein. The D gene is left open where the match is weak. A row's size may be missing; if present it is once, few, many or a size class.

.	15	TRBV11-3	.	TRBJ1-3	TGTGCCAGCAGCTTAGGATGGGGCGATGGAAACACCATATATTTT	CASSLGWGDGNTIYF
TRBD1	15	TRBV24-1	.	TRBJ2-7	TGTGCCACCAGTGATGCCTCCGGGACAGGGATCGAGCAGTACTTC	CATSDASGTGIEQYF
.	13	TRBV2	.	TRBJ1-6	TGTGCCAGCATACAGGTGCCTAATTCACCCCTCCACTTT	CASIQVPNSPLHF
TRBD2	16	TRBV4-1	.	TRBJ2-3	TGCGCCAGCAGCCAAGAGGCGGGGGTTCATGGAGATACGCAGTATTTT	CASSQEAGVHGDTQYF
.	15	TRBV11-2	.	TRBJ2-5	TGTGCCAGCAGCACCGGGACGGGGGATCCAGAGACCCAGTACTTC	CASSTGTGDPETQYF
TRBD1	16	TRBV7-4	.	TRBJ2-1	TGTGCCAGCAGCTTCCCCCCGGGACAGCACCCCCATGAGCAGTTCTTC	CASSFPPGQHPHEQFF
.	13	TRBV10-1	.	TRBJ1-5	TGCGCCAGCAGTCAGGGGAATGGTCAGCCCCAGCATTTT	CASSQGNGQPQHF
TRBD1	14	TRBV2	.	TRBJ2-7	TGTGCCAGCAGTGGGGGACAGGGGTCATACGAGCAGTACTTC	CASSGGQGSYEQYF
.	12	TRBV30	.	TRBJ1-1	TGTGCTTTAAACCCGGGGAGGACTGAAGCTTTCTTT	CALNPGRTEAFF
.	11	TRBV7-6	.	TRBJ1-1	TGTGCCAGCCGGAGGGACACTGAAGCTTTCTTT	CASRRDTEAFF
TRBD2	16	TRBV3-1/TRBV3-2	.	TRBJ2-2	TGTGCCAGCAGCCCCAGCGGGGGGCCGGGCACCGGGGAGCTGTTTTTT	CASSPSGGPGTGELFF
.	12	TRBV29-1	.	TRBJ2-7	TGCAGCGGACAGGACGGAGACTACGAGCAGTACTTC	CSGQDGDYEQYF
.	14	TRBV24-1	.	TRBJ2-2	TGTGCCACCAGTGATTTTGTGGCCTCGGGGGAGCTGTTTTTT	CATSDFVASGELFF
.	13	TRBV5-5	.	TRBJ1-1	TGTGCCAGCAGCTTGTTAGAGAACACTGAAGCTTTCTTT	CASSLLENTEAFF
TRBD1	14	TRBV6-5	.	TRBJ1-2	TGTGCCAGCAGTCGGACAGGCGATAACTATGGCTACACCTTC	CASSRTGDNYGYTF
.	16	TRBV5-1	.	TRBJ1-1	TGCGCCAGCAGCACAGACATACCGAGAAAGAACACTGAAGCTTTCTTT	CASSTDIPRKNTEAFF
TRBD1	14	TRBV24-1	.	TRBJ1-2	TGTGCCACCAGGGGGACAGGGGGCGCGGAAGGCTACACCTTC	CATRGTGGAEGYTF
.	16	TRBV19	.	TRBJ1-2	TGTGCCAGTAGTTTGGGCCGAATAAAAGCTAACTATGGCTACACCTTC	CASSLGRIKANYGYTF
TRBD1	15	TRBV11-3	.	TRBJ2-3	TGTGCCAGCAGGTGGGACAGGGCCAGGACAGATACGCAGTATTTT	CASRWDRARTDTQYF
.	13	TRBV6-5	.	TRBJ1-1	TGTGCCAGCAACCCAGGTCTGAACACTGAAGCTTTCTTT	CASNPGLNTEAFF
TRBD1	16	TRBV5-5	.	TRBJ1-1	TGTGCCAGCAGCCCGGGGACAGGCTGGCGAAACACTGAAGCTTTCTTT	CASSPGTGWRNTEAFF
TRBD1	15	TRBV19	.	TRBJ1-5	TGTGCCAGTAGTTACAGGACAGGGCGCAATCAGCCCCAGCATTTT	CASSYRTGRNQPQHF
.	15	TRBV7-8	.	TRBJ1-1	TGTGCCAGCAGCGGAAACAGGGTTATAGGGACTGAAGCTTTCTTT	CASSGNRVIGTEAFF
TRBD1	16	TRBV24-1	.	TRBJ2-5	TGTGCCACCAGTGATTTGCATGCAGGGGGCGGGGAGACCCAGTACTTC	CATSDLHAGGGETQYF
TRBD1	15	TRBV5-1	.	TRBJ2-3	TGCGCCAGCAGCCAAGACAGGGGAGATAGAGATACGCAGTATTTT	CASSQDRGDRDTQYF
.	14	TRBV30	.	TRBJ1-1	TGTGCCTGGAGAATGGCGGGCTGGAACACTGAAGCTTTCTTT	CAWRMAGWNTEAFF
.	15	TRBV7-9	few	TRBJ1-1	TGTGCCAGCAGCTTCATAGGCCGGGGAGGGGCTGAAGCTTTCTTT	CASSFIGRGGAEAFF
.	13	TRBV11-2	.	TRBJ1-2	TGTGCCAGCAGCTTCAAGGAGGGAAGTGGCTACACCTTC	CASSFKEGSGYTF
.	15	TRBV7-6	.	TRBJ2-2	TGTGCCAGCAGCTTCATCGCGGGGACGGGCGGGGAGCTGTTTTTT	CASSFIAGTGGELFF
TRBD2	19	TRBV14	.	TRBJ2-5	TGTGCCAGCAGCCAAGGGTGGGAGCGGGAACCTCGTGACCAAGAGACCCAGTACTTC	CASSQGWEREPRDQETQYF
TRBD2	14	TRBV2	few	TRBJ2-3	TGTGCCAGCAGTGCATGGGGGGGGACAGATACGCAGTATTTT	CASSAWGGTDTQYF
.	14	TRBV24-1	.	TRBJ2-7	TGTGCCACCAGATCACAGGCGCCCCCCTACGAGCAGTACTTC	CATRSQAPPYEQYF
TRBD1	17	TRBV13	.	TRBJ1-1	TGTGCCAGCAGCTTCAATCGGGGGGCAGGGGGCTTCACTGAAGCTTTCTTT	CASSFNRGAGGFTEAFF
.	14	TRBV18	.	TRBJ1-2	TGTGCCAGCTCACCGGACAGACTAAACTATGGCTACACCTTC	CASSPDRLNYGYTF
TRBD1	15	TRBV2	few	TRBJ2-1	TGTGCCAGCAGTACCGGACAGGGGGCGAGGAATGAGCAGTTCTTC	CASSTGQGARNEQFF
.	13	TRBV6-4	.	TRBJ2-1	TGTGCCAGCAGTGAACAGCCCTACAATGAGCAGTTCTTC	CASSEQPYNEQFF
TRBD1	15	TRBV27	.	TRBJ1-2	TGTGCCAGCAGTTTGAGACAGGGAGTAAACTATGGCTACACCTTC	CASSLRQGVNYGYTF
TRBD1	15	TRBV11-2	few	TRBJ1-2	TGTGCCAGCAGCCGGACAGGGGAATCAAGCTATGGCTACACCTTC	CASSRTGESSYGYTF
TRBD1	14	TRBV2	.	TRBJ1-1	TGTGCCAGTTCTTCCAGGGGGCGGGTCACTGAAGCTTTCTTT	CASSSRGRVTEAFF
.	11	TRBV12-3/TRBV12-4	.	TRBJ2-5	TGTGCCAGCAGTTTGGAGGAGACCCAGTACTTC	CASSLEETQYF
.	13	TRBV5-5	few	TRBJ2-5	TGTGCCAGCAGCCCTCAGAACCAAGAGACCCAGTACTTC	CASSPQNQETQYF
TRBD1	15	TRBV19	.	TRBJ2-1	TGTGCCAGTAGTACCCCTGTGGGACAGAAGAATGAGCAGTTCTTC	CASSTPVGQKNEQFF
.	19	TRBV4-1	.	TRBJ2-3	TGCGCCAGCAGCCAGAATTCCCAGCTGCGGCCCGTCTCCACAGATACGCAGTATTTT	CASSQNSQLRPVSTDTQYF
.	16	TRBV13	.	TRBJ2-1	TGTGCCAGCCGTCCTCCGGGAGACTATACCTACAATGAGCAGTTCTTC	CASRPPGDYTYNEQFF
.	15	TRBV10-3	.	TRBJ2-1	TGTGCCATCAGTGAGGGGGGGAACTCCTACAATGAGCAGTTCTTC	CAISEGGNSYNEQFF
.	13	TRBV6-5	few	TRBJ1-1	TGTGCCAGCAGCCAAAGGGGGAACACTGAAGCTTTCTTT	CASSQRGNTEAFF
TRBD1	15	TRBV7-2	few	TRBJ1-6	TGTGCCAGCAGCCCCCGACAGGGGGGTAATTCACCCCTCCACTTT	CASSPRQGGNSPLHF
TRBD2	17	TRBV5-4	.	TRBJ2-3	TGTGCCAGCAGCTTAATCAGCGGGGGGATCAAGAAGGGTACGCAGTATTTT	CASSLISGGIKKGTQYF
.	16	TRBV11-3	few	TRBJ2-5	TGTGCCAGCAGCTTAGATCCTAGCCCCGGCAGAGAGACCCAGTACTTC	CASSLDPSPGRETQYF
.	13	TRBV18	.	TRBJ2-5	TGTGCCAGCTCACCAGGAGGGGAAGAGACCCAGTACTTC	CASSPGGEETQYF
TRBD1	20	TRBV4-1	.	TRBJ2-5	TGCGCCAGCAGCCAAGAAGGTGCCCCGGGACAGAGCAGTATCCAAGAGACCCAGTACTTC	CASSQEGAPGQSSIQETQYF
.	14	TRBV4-1	.	TRBJ1-2	TGCGCCAGCACCCCGCTGGGGCCCAGGCATGGCTACACCTTC	CASTPLGPRHGYTF